Presented here are 8 T cell receptor beta chains from one specimen sequenced in a study of blood T cell repertoires in COVID-19. Repertoires were generated with immunoSEQ multiplex PCR, while TCRdb's copy carries only in-frame clones and drops some. The repertoire holds 130,000 or so clones, with about three quarters as singletons. Sequenced sample: peripheral blood. These receptors all come from a middle-aged man with acute or convalescent COVID-19.

This rearrangement joins TRBV19 to TRBJ1-1, with 10 nucleotides matching TRBD1. The V gene's germline CDR1 is LNHDA and CDR2 SQIVND (reference sequence). This CDR3 has 16 amino acids. With V trimmed by 5 bases and J by 5 bases, 11 bases remained unmatched. The CDR3 sequence: CASSPGQGRSVTEAFF. CDR3 DNA sequence: TGTGCCAGTAGTCCGGGACAGGGGCGGTCTGTTACTGAAGCTTTCTTT.

V usage is TRBV28 and J usage is TRBJ2-7; TRBD1 is a possible D gene (6 bases). Germline V gene data show CDR1 as MDHEN and CDR2 as SYDVKM. This CDR3 has 16 residues. V shed 2 bases and J shed 2 bases, with 16 bases lying between them. The chain's CDR3 is CASSLGDRRRAYEQYV. The CDR3 DNA sequence: TGTGCCAGCAGTTTAGGCGACAGGCGTAGAGCCTACGAGCAGTACGTC.

The V and J genes are TRBV28 and TRBJ2-1; 9 bases are a match to TRBD2. Germline V gives CDR1 MDHEN, CDR2 SYDVKM. The CDR3 spans 15 residues. The V gene end was trimmed by 7 bases and the J gene end by 8 bases; junction bases not matched to a gene: 12. In nucleotides, the CDR3 is TGTGCCAGCAAAACCCCGGGACTAGCCTCGGATGAGCAGTTCTTC. Translating it yields CASKTPGLASDEQFF.

The genes are TRBV5-1 and TRBJ1-1, with 12 bases aligning to TRBD1. This CDR3 spans 18 amino acids. The V segment lost 2 bases and the J segment 0 bases; nucleotides outside the gene matches: 8. Germline-derived CDR1 and CDR2 are SGHRS and YFSETQ. CDR3 in amino acids: CASSFGTGTGGLNTEAFF. The CDR3 nucleotides are TGCGCCAGCAGCTTTGGAACCGGGACAGGGGGCCTGAACACTGAAGCTTTCTTT.

The V and J genes are TRBV9 and TRBJ1-2; D is undetermined. This CDR3 contains 14 residues. V was clipped by 0 bases and J by 1 base, with 7 bases between them. Germline values: CDR1 SGDLS, CDR2 YYNGEE. CDR3 residues: CASSVGNSNYGYTF. The CDR3 nucleotides read TGTGCCAGCAGCGTAGGGAACAGTAACTATGGCTACACCTTC.

The count of this clone is one. The chain uses TRBV7-6 and TRBJ1-3; D uncertain. V gave up 1 base and J gave up 4 bases, with 8 bases separating them. Germline lookup yields CDR1 SGHVS and CDR2 FNYEAQ. The CDR3 is made up of 14 amino acids. CDR3: CASSLGGAGNTIYF. For the CDR3, the DNA is TGTGCCAGCAGCTTAGGCGGTGCCGGAAACACCATATATTTT. The full variable domain, rest sourced from reference TRBV7-6 and TRBJ1-3, is GAGVSQSPRYKVTKRGQDVALRCDPISGHVSLYWYRQALGQGPEFLTYFNYEAQQDKSGLPNDRFSAERPEGSISTLTIQRTEQRDSAMYRCASSLGGAGNTIYFGEGSWLTVV.

The rearrangement uses TRBV19 and TRBJ2-3; 10 bases are a match to TRBD2. Trimming removed 5 bases from V and 2 bases from J; junction bases left unmatched: 4. CDR3 size: 15 residues. Looked up from germline, CDR1 is LNHDA and CDR2 is SQIVND (reference sequence). The chain's CDR3 is CASSSSGGLTDTQYF. In DNA form, the CDR3 reads TGTGCCAGTAGTTCTAGCGGGGGCCTCACAGATACGCAGTATTTT.

This clone came up many times. V is TRBV12-3 or TRBV12-4 and J is TRBJ1-2; the D gene is possibly TRBD1 (6 bases). The CDR3 totals 13 residues. V was pared by 6 bases and J by 4 bases, with 12 bases between. Here the CDR3 DNA reads TGTGCCAGCAGCCCTACAGGGTCCTATGGCTACACCTTC. Translation: CASSPTGSYGYTF.